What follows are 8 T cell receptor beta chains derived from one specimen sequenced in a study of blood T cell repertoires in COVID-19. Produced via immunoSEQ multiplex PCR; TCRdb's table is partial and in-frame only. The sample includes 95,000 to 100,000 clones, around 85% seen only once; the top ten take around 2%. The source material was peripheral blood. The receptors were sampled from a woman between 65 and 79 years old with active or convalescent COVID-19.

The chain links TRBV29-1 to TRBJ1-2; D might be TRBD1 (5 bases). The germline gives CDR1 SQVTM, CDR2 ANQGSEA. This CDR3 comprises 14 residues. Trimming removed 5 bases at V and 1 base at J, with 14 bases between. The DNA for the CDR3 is TGCAGCGTTCTCCCTGCGGGGCTTAACTATGGCTACACCTTC. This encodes CSVLPAGLNYGYTF.

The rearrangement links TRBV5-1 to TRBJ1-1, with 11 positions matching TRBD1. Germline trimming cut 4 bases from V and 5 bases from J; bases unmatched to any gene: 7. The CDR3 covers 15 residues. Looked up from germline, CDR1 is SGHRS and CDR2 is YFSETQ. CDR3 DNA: TGCGCCAGCAGCGCCCCCGGGACAGGGGGGACTGAAGCTTTCTTT. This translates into CASSAPGTGGTEAFF.

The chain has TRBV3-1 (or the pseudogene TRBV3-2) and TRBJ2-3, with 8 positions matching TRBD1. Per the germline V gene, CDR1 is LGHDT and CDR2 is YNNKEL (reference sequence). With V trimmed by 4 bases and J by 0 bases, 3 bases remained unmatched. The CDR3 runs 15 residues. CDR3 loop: CASSLGTGSTDTQYF. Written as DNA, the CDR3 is TGTGCCAGCAGCCTTGGGACAGGCAGCACAGATACGCAGTATTTT.

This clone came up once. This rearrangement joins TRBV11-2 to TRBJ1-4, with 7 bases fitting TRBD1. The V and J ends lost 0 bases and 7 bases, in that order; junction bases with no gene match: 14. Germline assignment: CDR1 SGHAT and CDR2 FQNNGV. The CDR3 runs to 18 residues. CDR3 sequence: CASSLEGGGTPKSEKLFF. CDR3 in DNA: TGTGCCAGCAGCTTAGAAGGGGGCGGTACACCCAAGAGTGAAAAACTGTTTTTT.

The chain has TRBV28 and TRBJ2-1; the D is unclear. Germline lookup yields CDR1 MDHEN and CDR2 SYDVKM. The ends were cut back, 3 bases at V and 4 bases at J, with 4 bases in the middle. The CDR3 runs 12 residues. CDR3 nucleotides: TGTGCCAGCAGTTTGTCGTACAATGAGCAGTTCTTC. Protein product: CASSLSYNEQFF.

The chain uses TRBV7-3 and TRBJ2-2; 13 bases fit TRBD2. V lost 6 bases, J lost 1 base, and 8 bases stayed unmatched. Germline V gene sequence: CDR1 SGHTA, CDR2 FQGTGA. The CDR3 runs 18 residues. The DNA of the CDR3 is TGTGCCAGCAGAGGCGGGACTAGCGGGACAGAGAACACCGGGGAGCTGTTTTTT. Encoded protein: CASRGGTSGTENTGELFF.

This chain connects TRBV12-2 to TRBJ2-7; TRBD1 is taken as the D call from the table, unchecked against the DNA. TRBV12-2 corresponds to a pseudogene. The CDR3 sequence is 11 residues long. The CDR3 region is CASRSITKQYF. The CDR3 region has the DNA TGTGCAAGTCGCTCGATAACAAAGCAGTACTTC.

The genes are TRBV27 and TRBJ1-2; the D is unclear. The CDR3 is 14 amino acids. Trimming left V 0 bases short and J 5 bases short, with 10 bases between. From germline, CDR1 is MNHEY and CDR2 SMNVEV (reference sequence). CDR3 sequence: CASSLSRDKYGYTF. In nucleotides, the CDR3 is TGTGCCAGCAGTTTATCAAGAGACAAGTATGGCTACACCTTC.